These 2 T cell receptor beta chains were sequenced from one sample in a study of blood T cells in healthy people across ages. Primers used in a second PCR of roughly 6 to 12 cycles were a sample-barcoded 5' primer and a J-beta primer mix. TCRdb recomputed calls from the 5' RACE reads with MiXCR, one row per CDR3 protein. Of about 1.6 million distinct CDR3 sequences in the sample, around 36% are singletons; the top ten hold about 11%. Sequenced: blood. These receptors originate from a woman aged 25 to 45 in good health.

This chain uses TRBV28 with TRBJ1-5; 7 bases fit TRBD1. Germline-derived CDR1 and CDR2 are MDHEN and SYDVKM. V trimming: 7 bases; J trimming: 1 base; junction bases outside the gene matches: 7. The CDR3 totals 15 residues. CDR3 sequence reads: CASILLGGSNQPQHF. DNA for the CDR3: TGTGCCAGCATCCTCTTAGGGGGCAGCAATCAGCCCCAGCATTTT.

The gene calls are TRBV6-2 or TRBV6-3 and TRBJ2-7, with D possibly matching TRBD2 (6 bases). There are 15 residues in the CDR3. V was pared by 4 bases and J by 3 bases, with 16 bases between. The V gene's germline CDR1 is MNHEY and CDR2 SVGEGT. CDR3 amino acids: CASSSRSGDVYEQYF. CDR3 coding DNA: TGTGCCAGCAGTTCCCGTAGCGGAGACGTCTACGAGCAGTACTTC.